These 27 T cell receptor beta chains originate from one sample sequenced in a study of blood T cells in healthy people across ages. It was with a sample-barcoded 5' primer and a J-beta primer mix that a second PCR of roughly 7 to 12 cycles was run. TCRdb redid the calling of the 5' RACE reads with MiXCR, one entry per CDR3 protein. This sample has around 620,000 distinct CDR3 sequences, with 27% found just once. Sequenced sample: blood. The receptors were gathered from a woman in her seventies in good health.

The genes are TRBV28 and TRBJ2-3, with D possibly matching TRBD1 (7 bases). The CDR3 totals 13 residues. Germline CDR1 is MDHEN and CDR2 is SYDVKM. The V end lost 6 bases, the J end lost 7 bases, and 14 bases lay between the germline ends. The CDR3 nucleotides read TGTGCCAGCAGCCAACCAGGGGGGAATACGCAGTATTTT. It codes for CASSQPGGNTQYF. Full variable domain (outside the CDR3, taken from reference TRBV28 and TRBJ2-3): DVKVTQSSRYLVKRTGEKVFLECVQDMDHENMFWYRQDPGLGLRLIYFSYDVKMKEKGDIPEGYSVSREKKERFSLILESASTNQTSMYLCASSQPGGNTQYFGPGTRLTVL.

The chain uses TRBV25-1 and TRBJ1-2, with a tentative D call TRBD1 (6 bases). V lost 6 bases, J lost 5 bases, and 10 bases lay in between. This CDR3 spans 12 amino acids. Germline V gives CDR1 MGHDK, CDR2 SYGVNS. CDR3 amino acids: CASSKQGYGYTF. For the CDR3, the DNA is TGTGCCAGCAGCAAACAGGGTTATGGCTACACCTTC.

The table lists this clonotype with a few counts. The chain couples TRBV20-1 to TRBJ2-7; D is possibly TRBD1 (5 bases). Germline V gene lookup returns CDR1 DFQATT and CDR2 SNEGSKA (reference sequence). CDR3 length equals 14 residues. The V gene lost 2 bases and the J gene lost 7 bases, with 18 bases spanning the gap. This CDR3 is CSARFRAGLREQYF. CDR3 DNA sequence: TGCAGTGCTAGATTCAGGGCTGGTTTGCGGGAGCAGTACTTC.

This clonotype occurred a few times. One end of the junction does not line up with germline, which may come from a read error. The V call is TRBV12-3 or TRBV12-4, the J call TRBJ2-5, with D possibly matching TRBD2 (6 bases). This CDR3 contains 15 residues. The CDR3 here is CASSLAGSTGETQYF. The CDR3 nucleotides read TGTGCCAGTAGTTTGGCGGGGTCGACGGGGGAGACCCAGTACTTC.

This clonotype was counted ten times or more. This chain links TRBV20-1 with TRBJ2-1, with 9 bases fitting TRBD2. CDR1 and CDR2 (germline): DFQATT, SNEGSKA (reference sequence). The CDR3 loop spans 16 amino acids. The junction had 6 bases not matched to a gene; V was cut back by 1 base and J by 2 bases. Written as DNA, the CDR3 is TGCAGTGCTAGAGGACCACTAGCGGGCACCTACAATGAGCAGTTCTTC. It translates to CSARGPLAGTYNEQFF.

V gene TRBV7-9 combines with J gene TRBJ1-1; D remains ambiguous. V lost 4 bases to trimming and J lost 5 bases, with 17 bases between them. Germline lookup yields CDR1 SEHNR and CDR2 FQNEAQ (reference sequence). This CDR3 has 15 residues. CDR3 loop: CASSSTMAGRTEAFF. The DNA of the CDR3 is TGTGCCAGCAGCTCGACCATGGCCGGGAGGACTGAAGCTTTCTTT. The full variable domain, rest sourced from reference TRBV7-9 and TRBJ1-1, is DTGVSQNPRHKITKRGQNVTFRCDPISEHNRLYWYRQTLGQGPEFLTYFQNEAQLEKSRLLSDRFSAERPKGSFSTLEIQRTEQGDSAMYLCASSSTMAGRTEAFFGQGTRLTVV.

The table lists this clonotype with many counts. This sequence joins TRBV12-3 or TRBV12-4 and TRBJ1-5; D unclear. The V end lost 3 bases, the J end lost 7 bases, and 10 bases lay between the germline ends. This CDR3 is 13 amino acids long. As DNA, the CDR3 is TGTGCCAGCAGTTTTGATCAGCGCCAGCCCCAGCATTTT. Protein product: CASSFDQRQPQHF.

The gene calls are TRBV29-1 and TRBJ2-5; maybe TRBD1 (5 bases). The J call could be wrong; TRBJ2-7 is a better fit for the DNA end. The CDR3 length is 12 residues. The germline V gene has CDR1 SQVTM and CDR2 ANQGSEA. The chain's CDR3 is CSVQGAQYEQYF. The CDR3 DNA is TGCAGCGTACAAGGGGCCCAGTACGAGCAGTACTTC.

V usage is TRBV29-1 and J usage is TRBJ1-1; D uncertain. Germline lookup yields CDR1 SQVTM and CDR2 ANQGSEA. The CDR3 is made up of 13 amino acids. Trimming removed 4 bases at V and 1 base at J, with 10 bases between. The CDR3 here is CSVAIQTNTEAFF. The CDR3 bases are TGCAGCGTTGCGATTCAAACGAACACTGAAGCTTTCTTT.

The V and J genes are TRBV24-1 and TRBJ2-7; possibly TRBD1 for D (5 bases). CDR1 is KGHDR, CDR2 SFDVKD, per germline. The CDR3 extends over 14 amino acids. Trimming removed 5 bases from V and 6 bases from J, with 16 bases in between. This CDR3 is CATSAVGHRLEQYF. CDR3 coding DNA: TGTGCCACCAGTGCCGTCGGTCACAGGCTCGAGCAGTACTTC.

The chain links TRBV7-9 to TRBJ2-1; D remains ambiguous. Germline-derived CDR1 and CDR2 are SEHNR and FQNEAQ (reference sequence). The V end lost 5 bases, the J end lost 8 bases, and 16 bases lay between the germline ends. CDR3 length equals 14 residues. The CDR3 sequence is CASSAMSTVYEQFF. Here the CDR3 DNA reads TGTGCCAGCAGCGCCATGTCCACGGTGTATGAGCAGTTCTTC.

The chain employs TRBV7-2 and TRBJ2-7; no clear D. Trimming stripped 5 bases from V and 1 base from J, with 9 bases between. This CDR3 spans 13 amino acids. Germline V gives CDR1 SGHTA, CDR2 FQGNSA. CDR3 region: CASSRVVSYEQYF. The CDR3 nucleotides read TGTGCCAGCAGCCGGGTGGTTTCCTACGAGCAGTACTTC.

The table lists this clonotype with a few counts. This chain joins TRBV3-1 and TRBJ1-1; no clear D. The CDR3 sequence is 14 residues long. V lost 4 bases, J lost 5 bases, and 14 bases lay in between. Germline assignment: CDR1 LGHDT and CDR2 YNNKEL (reference sequence). The CDR3 loop is CASSPSVVGTEAFF. In nucleotides, the CDR3 is TGTGCCAGCAGCCCGTCGGTGGTGGGGACTGAAGCTTTCTTT.

This clonotype came up a few times. The rearrangement uses TRBV10-3 and TRBJ2-5; D might be TRBD1 or TRBD2, each matching 6 bases. Near its end, the DNA agrees better with TRBJ2-7, so the J call may be wrong. The CDR3 is 14 amino acids. CDR1 and CDR2 from the germline V gene are ENHRY and SYGVKD. The CDR3 coding sequence is TGTGCCATCAGGGGGGGCCAGGGTTCGTACGAGCAGTACTTC. Residues: CAIRGGQGSYEQYF.

The chain combines TRBV4-3 with TRBJ1-2; TRBD1 matches at 9 bases. The CDR3 sequence is 15 residues long. Germline CDR1 and CDR2: LGHNA and YSLEER. The trim removed 4 bases at V and 5 bases at J, leaving 8 bases unmatched. CDR3 sequence (DNA): TGCGCCAGCAGCCCTAGTCCGGGACAGGGTTATGGCTACACCTTC. Translation gives CASSPSPGQGYGYTF.

The chain carries TRBV9 and TRBJ2-5; 11 bases fit TRBD2. The CDR3 spans 20 residues. J was trimmed by 2 bases and V by 0 bases; bases with no gene match: 15. Germline CDR1 and CDR2: SGDLS and YYNGEE. The CDR3 bases are TGTGCCAGCAGCGTAGGGCCTAGCGGGGGGAGGTCGTTACCTCAAGAGACCCAGTACTTC. As protein: CASSVGPSGGRSLPQETQYF.

This sequence joins TRBV18 and TRBJ1-2; D is uncertain. CDR1 is KGHSH and CDR2 is LQKENI in the germline V gene. This CDR3 is 14 amino acids long. V was shortened by 4 bases and J by 0 bases, with 9 bases between the two germline ends. CDR3 nucleotide sequence: TGTGCCAGCTCACACGACATTACTAACTATGGCTACACCTTC. Residues: CASSHDITNYGYTF.

This clonotype was detected a few times. The chain has TRBV18 and TRBJ2-3, with D possibly being TRBD2 (5 bases). Between the trimmed V and J ends, which lost 3 bases and 5 bases, there was a span of 12 bases. The germline V gene encodes CDR1 KGHSH and CDR2 LQKENI. This CDR3 comprises 14 residues. The CDR3 DNA follows: TGTGCCAGCTCACCGGGTCTACGGGGAGATACGCAGTATTTT. The encoded protein is CASSPGLRGDTQYF.

The V call is TRBV2, the J call TRBJ2-7; D is uncertain. Trimming pared 8 bases from V and 2 bases from J, leaving 10 bases between. The germline gives CDR1 SNHLY, CDR2 FYNNEI. CDR3 size: 12 residues. The CDR3 here is CASAARPYEQYF. In nucleotides, the CDR3 is TGTGCCAGCGCAGCGAGGCCCTACGAGCAGTACTTC.

The chain employs TRBV5-1 and TRBJ2-1, with 10 bases matching TRBD2. The germline V gene encodes CDR1 SGHRS and CDR2 YFSETQ. The CDR3 covers 17 residues. Losses at the gene ends were 5 bases for V and 3 bases for J; bases not matched to a gene: 11. The CDR3 protein is CASSGGSGGPNYNEQFF. In DNA form, the CDR3 reads TGCGCCAGCAGTGGTGGTAGCGGGGGGCCGAACTACAATGAGCAGTTCTTC.

The chain uses TRBV11-3 and TRBJ2-2, with a tentative D call TRBD1 (7 bases). The germline CDR1 and CDR2 sequences are SGHNT and YENEEA. Between the trimmed V and J ends, which lost 4 bases and 2 bases, there was a span of 17 bases. CDR3 length: 17 amino acids. The CDR3, as DNA: TGTGCCAGCAGCTCTTTGGAGGGGGCGACTAACACCGGGGAGCTGTTTTTT. Amino acids: CASSSLEGATNTGELFF.

V and J are TRBV12-3 or TRBV12-4 and TRBJ2-7, with a weak D call TRBD2 (7 bases). The CDR3 extends over 14 amino acids. Trimming took 6 bases from V and 6 from J, leaving 18 bases between them. DNA for the CDR3: TGTGCCAGCAGCAAAAACCACGGGGGGCTCGAGCAGTACTTC. It translates to CASSKNHGGLEQYF.

The chain is built from TRBV7-2 and TRBJ2-2; 12 bases map to TRBD2. The CDR3 has 16 amino acids. V shed 5 bases and J 3 bases; nucleotides not matched to a gene: 4. From germline, CDR1 is SGHTA and CDR2 FQGNSA. The CDR3 region has the DNA TGTGCCAGCAGCCCTAGCGGGGGGGCGTACACCGGGGAGCTGTTTTTT. This gives the protein CASSPSGGAYTGELFF.

This chain uses TRBV15 with TRBJ1-2; D gene unclear. In germline, CDR1 is LNHNV, CDR2 YYDKDF (reference sequence). The CDR3 has 17 residues. V lost 1 base and J lost 3, with 18 bases in between. CDR3 sequence: CATSRGNIGVGDYGYTF. The CDR3 coding sequence is TGTGCCACCAGCAGAGGGAATATCGGGGTAGGAGACTATGGCTACACCTTC.

This chain uses TRBV7-9 with TRBJ1-2, with a tentative D call TRBD1 (5 bases). V lost 1 base and J 8 bases, leaving 11 bases between the germline ends. The V gene's germline CDR1 is SEHNR and CDR2 FQNEAQ (reference sequence). This CDR3 contains 13 residues. The CDR3 DNA sequence: TGTGCCAGCAGCTTAGGAGGCGGGGCCGGCTACACCTTC. Protein product: CASSLGGGAGYTF.

This clonotype was found many times. The chain has TRBV7-2 and TRBJ2-7, with D possibly TRBD1 on 6 matching bases. There are 14 residues in the CDR3. Germline V gene sequence: CDR1 SGHTA, CDR2 FQGNSA. V was clipped by 7 bases and J by 7 bases, with 20 bases between them. The CDR3 DNA is TGTGCCAGCATCAATTCCCCAGGGGTTGGGGAGCAGTACTTC. It yields the protein CASINSPGVGEQYF.

The chain has TRBV20-1 and TRBJ1-2; D is ambiguous. Trimming shortened V by 0 bases and J by 9 bases, and 17 bases separated the two germline ends. Germline-derived CDR1 and CDR2 are DFQATT and SNEGSKA (reference sequence). The CDR3 is made up of 14 amino acids. The CDR3 sequence: CSARDPNSYMSYTF. The CDR3, as DNA: TGCAGTGCTAGAGATCCAAACTCCTATATGAGCTACACCTTC.